A selection of T cell receptor beta chains follows, all from one sample in a study of blood T cell repertoires in COVID-19. The table came from immunoSEQ multiplex PCR; TCRdb's copy has only in-frame clones and leaves some out. The sample yields fewer than 350,000 clones, 85% seen once. Sequencing was done on a sample of PBMCs or T cells enriched from blood (not recorded which). Source of these receptors: a woman younger than 45 who had been exposed to COVID-19. Each CDR3 is given with its conserved first and last residue. The D gene is left open where the match is weak. Size tells how often a clone was seen (once, few, many) or the class of an expanded clone, and some rows leave it out.

D gene,V gene,clone size,J gene,CDR3 protein,CDR3 DNA
-,TRBV19,-,TRBJ2-1,CASSSSNLVHEQFF,TGTGCCAGTAGTTCCTCAAACTTGGTCCATGAGCAGTTCTTC
TRBD2,TRBV28,-,TRBJ2-1,CASLRREGLHNEQFF,TGTGCCAGCTTGAGGCGGGAGGGCCTCCACAATGAGCAGTTCTTC
-,TRBV2,-,TRBJ1-1,CASSLDWNTEAFF,TGTGCCAGCAGCCTGGACTGGAACACTGAAGCTTTCTTT
TRBD1,TRBV2,-,TRBJ2-4,CASSRDRSGNIQYF,TGTGCCAGCAGTCGGGACAGGTCGGGAAACATTCAGTACTTC
-,TRBV30,-,TRBJ1-4,CAWSPQGYLEKLFF,TGTGCCTGGAGTCCACAGGGATATTTGGAAAAACTGTTTTTT
-,TRBV7-2,-,TRBJ2-5,CASSLGRETQYF,TGTGCCAGCAGCTTGGGGAGAGAGACCCAGTACTTC
-,TRBV7-9,-,TRBJ2-2,CASSLTAGELFF,TGTGCCAGCAGCCTGACAGCCGGGGAGCTGTTTTTT
-,TRBV10-1,few,TRBJ1-1,CASSESSDTEAFF,TGCGCCAGCAGTGAGTCGTCGGACACTGAAGCTTTCTTT
TRBD1,TRBV28,once,TRBJ2-7,CASRPFRTGVVQQYF,TGTGCCAGCAGACCCTTTAGGACAGGCGTCGTCCAGCAGTACTTC
-,TRBV9,-,TRBJ2-6,CASSQTGNGANVLTF,TGTGCCAGCAGTCAAACAGGGAATGGGGCCAACGTCCTGACTTTC
-,TRBV7-8,-,TRBJ2-7,CASSLGGGAYEQYF,TGTGCCAGCAGCTTAGGTGGCGGGGCCTACGAGCAGTACTTC
-,TRBV13,-,TRBJ2-7,CASSLDDKLYEQYF,TGTGCCAGCAGCTTAGATGACAAGCTGTACGAGCAGTACTTC
-,TRBV12-5,-,TRBJ2-3,CASGHGETYTDTQYF,TGTGCTAGTGGCCATGGAGAGACGTACACAGATACGCAGTATTTT
-,TRBV19,-,TRBJ1-1,CAIDRRSPNTEAFF,TGTGCCATTGACAGGAGGTCCCCGAACACTGAAGCTTTCTTT
-,TRBV9,-,TRBJ1-4,CASSGVRGLNEKLFF,TGTGCCAGCAGCGGAGTCCGGGGGTTAAATGAAAAACTGTTTTTT
-,TRBV3-1/TRBV3-2,-,TRBJ2-5,CASSQGEETQYF,TGTGCCAGCAGCCAAGGGGAGGAGACCCAGTACTTC
TRBD2,TRBV20-1,-,TRBJ2-7,CSASHLAGGPTSYEQYF,TGCAGTGCTAGTCATCTAGCGGGAGGACCGACCTCCTACGAGCAGTACTTC
TRBD1,TRBV7-2,-,TRBJ2-1,CASRQTGGLVNEQFF,TGTGCCAGCAGACAGACAGGGGGCCTCGTCAATGAGCAGTTCTTC
TRBD1,TRBV27,once,TRBJ2-1,CASSSPLRDRDNEQFF,TGTGCCAGCAGTTCCCCTCTCCGGGACAGAGACAATGAGCAGTTCTTC
TRBD2,TRBV27,-,TRBJ2-1,CASSPPPGLAGNNEQFF,TGTGCCAGCAGTCCACCCCCGGGACTAGCGGGAAACAATGAGCAGTTCTTC
TRBD1,TRBV3-1/TRBV3-2,-,TRBJ2-1,CASRLGTAYNEQFF,TGTGCCAGCAGACTGGGGACAGCTTACAATGAGCAGTTCTTC
TRBD1,TRBV28,-,TRBJ1-4,CASISWGSWTGDEKLFF,TGTGCCAGCATCTCATGGGGGTCCTGGACAGGGGATGAAAAACTGTTTTTT
-,TRBV6-5,-,TRBJ2-7,CASSSGASYEQYF,TGTGCCAGCAGTTCAGGGGCCTCCTACGAGCAGTACTTC
TRBD1,TRBV30,-,TRBJ1-6,CAWSRTGRNSPLHF,TGTGCCTGGAGTAGGACAGGGAGAAATTCACCCCTCCACTTT
-,TRBV28,-,TRBJ2-7,CASNKSGYEQYF,TGTGCCAGCAACAAAAGCGGCTACGAGCAGTACTTC
TRBD1,TRBV19,-,TRBJ1-1,CASSTGTGFLNTEAFF,TGTGCCAGTAGTACCGGGACAGGGTTTCTGAACACTGAAGCTTTCTTT
TRBD2,TRBV27,-,TRBJ2-7,CASSLLPTGGYYEQYF,TGTGCCAGCAGTCTTCTCCCAACGGGAGGATACTACGAGCAGTACTTC
TRBD1,TRBV11-1,-,TRBJ2-7,CASSRDRGHEQYF,TGTGCCAGCAGCCGGGACAGGGGACACGAGCAGTACTTC
TRBD1,TRBV28,-,TRBJ1-2,CASHGQGALVSYGYTF,TGTGCCAGCCATGGACAGGGGGCGCTCGTTTCCTATGGCTACACCTTC
TRBD1,TRBV10-3,-,TRBJ1-2,CAISAVGQGAGYTF,TGTGCCATCAGTGCCGTCGGACAGGGGGCAGGCTACACCTTC
-,TRBV28,-,TRBJ1-2,CASSLSPGPYGYTF,TGTGCCAGCAGTTTATCGCCTGGGCCTTATGGCTACACCTTC
TRBD1,TRBV19,-,TRBJ1-1,CASRLDRGEAFF,TGTGCGTCCCGCTTGGACAGGGGTGAAGCTTTCTTT
-,TRBV2,-,TRBJ1-1,CASSESQGLNTEAFF,TGTGCCAGCAGTGAAAGCCAGGGGTTGAACACTGAAGCTTTCTTT
-,TRBV28,once,TRBJ1-1,CASSLDRGTEAFF,TGTGCCAGCAGTTTAGATAGGGGGACTGAAGCTTTCTTT
-,TRBV5-6,-,TRBJ1-1,CASSFRTEAFF,TGTGCCAGCAGCTTCCGCACTGAAGCTTTCTTT
-,TRBV2,few,TRBJ1-1,CASRSELNTEAFF,TGTGCCAGCAGGAGCGAGTTGAACACTGAAGCTTTCTTT
TRBD1,TRBV2,-,TRBJ2-7,CASRPAGGYEQYF,TGTGCCAGCAGGCCCGCAGGGGGCTACGAGCAGTACTTC
TRBD1,TRBV24-1,-,TRBJ1-1,CATSDRDRGAEAFF,TGTGCCACCAGTGATCGGGACAGGGGGGCTGAAGCTTTCTTT
-,TRBV28,-,TRBJ1-1,CASSASKDGNPEAFF,TGTGCCAGCAGTGCATCGAAGGACGGGAATCCTGAAGCTTTCTTT
TRBD1,TRBV28,-,TRBJ1-5,CASSSNSGGSNQPQHF,TGTGCCAGCAGTTCGAATTCAGGGGGAAGCAATCAGCCCCAGCATTTT
-,TRBV7-2,-,TRBJ1-5,CASSRILQGVDAQHF,TGTGCCAGCAGCCGTATCCTACAGGGAGTAGACGCCCAGCATTTT
-,TRBV19,-,TRBJ1-6,CASMIGTPNSPLHF,TGTGCCAGTATGATCGGGACACCGAATTCACCCCTCCACTTT
TRBD1,TRBV19,-,TRBJ2-2,CASFDRALNTGELFF,TGTGCCAGCTTTGACAGGGCCTTAAACACCGGGGAGCTGTTTTTT
-,TRBV18,-,TRBJ2-1,CASSPPAGDNEQFF,TGTGCCAGCTCACCCCCGGCAGGGGACAATGAGCAGTTCTTC
-,TRBV2,-,TRBJ2-2,CASSSGLGGLTGELFF,TGTGCCAGCAGCTCTGGGTTGGGGGGTCTCACCGGGGAGCTGTTTTTT
-,TRBV4-3,-,TRBJ1-6,CASSQEVQVHNSPLHF,TGCGCCAGCAGCCAAGAAGTCCAGGTGCATAATTCACCCCTCCACTTT
TRBD1,TRBV28,-,TRBJ1-5,CASIDWGQGNQPQHF,TGTGCCAGCATCGATTGGGGACAGGGCAATCAGCCCCAGCATTTT
-,TRBV4-2,few,TRBJ2-7,CASSQGPRDSYEQYF,TGTGCCAGCAGCCAAGGCCCCCGAGATTCCTACGAGCAGTACTTC
-,TRBV7-9,-,TRBJ1-5,CASSLNPEADNQPQHF,TGTGCCAGCAGCTTAAATCCTGAGGCAGACAATCAGCCCCAGCATTTT